Described below is a single TCR beta chain sequence and its context. The data are from a study of T cell responses to AZD1222 COVID-19 vaccine. Here immunoSEQ multiplex PCR was the method, and the copy in TCRdb shows in-frame clones only, minus some. The sample shows 120,000 to 150,000 clones, more than 70% of them seen only once. Germline V gene lookup returns CDR1 KGHDR and CDR2 SFDVKD. Trimming took off 6 bases at V and 6 bases at J, with 7 bases between the two ends. CDR3 length: 11 residues. The chain recombines TRBV24-1 with TRBJ1-2; no clear D. The sequence was collected from an adult who received the AZD1222 COVID-19 vaccine. This material consisted of peripheral blood, taken 28 days after the second AZD1222 dose. DNA for the CDR3: TGTGCCACCAGTACGGCCCATGGCTACACCTTC. As protein: CATSTAHGYTF.